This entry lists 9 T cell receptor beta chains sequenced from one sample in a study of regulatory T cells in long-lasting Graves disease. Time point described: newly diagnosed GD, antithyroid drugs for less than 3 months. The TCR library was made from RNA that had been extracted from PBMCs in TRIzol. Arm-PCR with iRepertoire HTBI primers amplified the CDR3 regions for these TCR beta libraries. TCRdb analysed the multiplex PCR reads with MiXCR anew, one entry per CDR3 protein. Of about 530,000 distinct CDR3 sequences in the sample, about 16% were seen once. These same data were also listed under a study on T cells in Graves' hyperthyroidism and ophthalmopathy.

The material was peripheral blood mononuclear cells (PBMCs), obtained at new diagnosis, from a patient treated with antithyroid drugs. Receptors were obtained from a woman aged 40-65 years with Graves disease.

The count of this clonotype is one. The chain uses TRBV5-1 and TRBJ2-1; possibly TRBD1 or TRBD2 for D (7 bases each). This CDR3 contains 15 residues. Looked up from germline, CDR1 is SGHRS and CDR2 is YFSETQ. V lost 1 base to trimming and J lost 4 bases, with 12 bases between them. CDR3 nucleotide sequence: TGCGCCAGCAGCTTGACAGGGGAGGGTTACAATGAGCAGTTCTTC. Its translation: CASSLTGEGYNEQFF.

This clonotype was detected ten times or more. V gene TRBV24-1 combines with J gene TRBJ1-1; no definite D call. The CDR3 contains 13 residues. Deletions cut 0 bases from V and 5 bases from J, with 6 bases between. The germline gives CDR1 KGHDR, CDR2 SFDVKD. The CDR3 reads CATSDLFSTEAFF. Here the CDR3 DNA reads TGTGCCACCAGTGATTTGTTTTCGACTGAAGCTTTCTTT.

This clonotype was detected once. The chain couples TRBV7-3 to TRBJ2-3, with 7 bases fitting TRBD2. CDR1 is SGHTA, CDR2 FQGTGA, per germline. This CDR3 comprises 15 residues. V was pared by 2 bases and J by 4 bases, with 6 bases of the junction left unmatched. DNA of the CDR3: TGTGCCAGCAGCTTACTCTCGCGGGGGTCAGATACGCAGTATTTT. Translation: CASSLLSRGSDTQYF.

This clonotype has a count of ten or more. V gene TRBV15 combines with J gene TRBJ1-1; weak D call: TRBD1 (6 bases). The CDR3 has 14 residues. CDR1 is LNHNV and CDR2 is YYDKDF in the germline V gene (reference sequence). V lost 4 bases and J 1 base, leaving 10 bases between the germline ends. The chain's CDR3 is CATSTLTGNTEAFF. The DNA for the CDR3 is TGTGCCACCAGCACGCTGACAGGGAACACTGAAGCTTTCTTT.

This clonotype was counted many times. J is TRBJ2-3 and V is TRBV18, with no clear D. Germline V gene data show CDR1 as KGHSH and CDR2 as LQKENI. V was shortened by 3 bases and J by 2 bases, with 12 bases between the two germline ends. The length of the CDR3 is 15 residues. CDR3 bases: TGTGCCAGCTCACCGGGTCTAAAGGACACAGATACGCAGTATTTT. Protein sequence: CASSPGLKDTDTQYF.

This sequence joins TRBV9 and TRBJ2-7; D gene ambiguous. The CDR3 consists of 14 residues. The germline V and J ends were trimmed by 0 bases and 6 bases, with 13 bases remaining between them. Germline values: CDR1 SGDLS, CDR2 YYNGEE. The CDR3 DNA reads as TGTGCCAGCAGCGTAGTGTGGTCAGGTGGCGAGCAGTACTTC. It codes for CASSVVWSGGEQYF.

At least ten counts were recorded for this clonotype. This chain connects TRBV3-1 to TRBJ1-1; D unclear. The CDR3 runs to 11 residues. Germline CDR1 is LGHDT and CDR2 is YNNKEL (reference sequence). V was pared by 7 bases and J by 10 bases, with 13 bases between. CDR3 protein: CASIGEGGAFF. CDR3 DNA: TGTGCCAGCATTGGTGAAGGAGGAGCTTTCTTT.

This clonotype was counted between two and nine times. The CDR3, as DNA: TGCGCCAGCACTTCGGACAGCTTTCCTGGGGCCAACGTCCTGACTTTC. Amino acids: CASTSDSFPGANVLTF. The gene calls are TRBV10-2 and TRBJ2-6, with D possibly being TRBD1 (6 bases). With 7 bases removed from V and 2 bases from J, the gap between germline ends came to 15 bases. CDR1 WSHSY and CDR2 SAAADI come from the germline V gene. The CDR3 sequence is 16 residues long.

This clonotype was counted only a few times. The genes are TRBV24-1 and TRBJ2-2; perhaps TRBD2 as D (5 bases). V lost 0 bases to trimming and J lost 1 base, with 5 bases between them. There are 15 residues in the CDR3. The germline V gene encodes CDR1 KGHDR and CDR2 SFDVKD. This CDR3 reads CATSDLGGNTGELFF. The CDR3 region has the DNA TGTGCCACCAGTGATTTGGGAGGGAACACCGGGGAGCTGTTTTTT.